Each of the 8 T cell receptor beta chains below was sequenced from the same sample in a study of T-cell reconstitution after alpha-beta-depleted transplantation in children. For TCRbeta, the library was prepared with unique molecular identifiers. TCRdb redid the calling of the PCR reads with MiXCR, one entry per CDR3 protein. The table includes approximately 270,000 distinct CDR3 sequences, about 24% detected once. The starting material was PBMCs, mostly from graft donor cells, obtained 360 days after TCRalphabeta/CD19-depleted stem cell transplant. These receptors came from a female patient aged 2-10 years who had a stem cell transplant for congenital amegakaryocytic thrombocytopenia, so the T cells may come from the graft donor.

The V and J genes are TRBV6-1 and TRBJ2-2, with TRBD2 identical over 9 bases. The length of the CDR3 is 14 residues. With V trimmed by 5 bases and J by 6 bases, 4 bases remained unmatched. Looked up from germline, CDR1 is MNHNS and CDR2 is SASEGT. The CDR3 sequence: CASSRGTSPGELFF. The DNA for the CDR3 is TGTGCCAGCAGTAGGGGGACTAGCCCCGGGGAGCTGTTTTTT.

This clonotype was picked up a small number of times. This chain joins TRBV5-1 and TRBJ2-3; no definite D call. V was pared by 0 bases and J by 8 bases, with 10 bases between. CDR1 and CDR2 (germline): SGHRS, YFSETQ. The CDR3 extends over 13 amino acids. DNA for the CDR3: TGCGCCAGCAGCTTGGACTCCGGTCTTACGCAGTATTTT. It codes for CASSLDSGLTQYF.

The V gene is TRBV9, the J gene TRBJ2-1; a weak D match, TRBD2 (5 bases). The length of the CDR3 is 14 residues. V lost 2 bases, J lost 6 bases, and 12 bases lay in between. Germline loops: CDR1 SGDLS, CDR2 YYNGEE. The CDR3 reads CASSVGGSSNEQFF. The DNA of the CDR3 is TGTGCCAGCAGCGTGGGCGGGTCCAGCAATGAGCAGTTCTTC.

This clonotype was seen a few times. This chain's CDR3 is CSAPTGGRPEQYF. The CDR3 DNA sequence: TGCAGTGCTCCGACGGGCGGGAGGCCCGAGCAGTACTTC. The genes are TRBV20-1 and TRBJ2-7; 8 bases fit TRBD2. The CDR3 runs to 13 residues. The germline V gene encodes CDR1 DFQATT and CDR2 SNEGSKA (reference sequence). Germline trimming cut 5 bases from V and 6 bases from J; bases unmatched to any gene: 9.

This clonotype has only a few counts. V gene TRBV20-1 combines with J gene TRBJ2-7; 8 bases fit TRBD2. The CDR3 runs to 16 residues. Germline V gene lookup returns CDR1 DFQATT and CDR2 SNEGSKA (reference sequence). The junction had 14 bases not matched to a gene; V was cut back by 5 bases and J by 2 bases. The CDR3 spells CSAGELSSGKPYEQYF. The CDR3 DNA reads TGCAGTGCTGGGGAACTCAGTAGCGGGAAACCCTACGAGCAGTACTTC.

This chain joins TRBV12-3 or TRBV12-4 and TRBJ1-3, with a possible D match to TRBD1 (6 bases). The CDR3 is made up of 15 amino acids. Between the trimmed V and J ends, which lost 5 bases and 2 bases, there was a span of 13 bases. Here the CDR3 reads CASSEDTGTGNTIYF. In DNA form, the CDR3 reads TGTGCCAGCAGTGAGGACACAGGGACTGGAAACACCATATATTTT.

The J gene is TRBJ2-7, the V gene TRBV4-3; D may be TRBD1 or TRBD2 (5 bases each). The CDR3 runs 14 residues. V lost 0 bases and J lost 3, with 9 bases in between. The germline V gene encodes CDR1 LGHNA and CDR2 YSLEER. CDR3 in DNA: TGCGCCAGCAGCCAAGATGGGGGTAACTACGAGCAGTACTTC. Translated: CASSQDGGNYEQYF.

This clonotype has a count of ten or more. The V call is TRBV18, the J call TRBJ2-2; D is unresolved. Trimming stripped 3 bases from V and 3 bases from J, with 2 bases between. The CDR3 extends over 12 amino acids. Germline V gives CDR1 KGHSH, CDR2 LQKENI. The CDR3 region is CASSPYTGELFF. The CDR3 DNA is TGTGCCAGCTCACCTTACACCGGGGAGCTGTTTTTT.